The source of this T cell receptor beta chain is a study of blood T cell repertoires in COVID-19. CDR3 length: 13 residues. V lost 3 bases and J lost 4, with 9 bases in between. The germline gives CDR1 LNHDA, CDR2 SQIVND (reference sequence). TCRdb's table, derived via immunoSEQ multiplex PCR, lists solely in-frame clones and lacks some. The table includes some 64,000 clones, 65% to 85% detected once. The chain is built from TRBV19 and TRBJ1-2; D is perhaps TRBD1 (5 bases). What was sequenced was peripheral blood. The TCR comes from a man aged 80 or over with active or convalescent COVID-19. In DNA form, the CDR3 reads TGTGCCAGTAGTATCCTAGGGGCCTATGGCTACACCTTC. Encoded protein: CASSILGAYGYTF.